The TCR beta chain under discussion was sequenced for a study of blood T cell repertoires in COVID-19. The wider study: Samples representing acute and convalescent COVID-19 were sourced from the United States, Italy and Spain. Nucleic acid was either cDNA or gDNA, and it came from T cells, B-cell-depleted T cells, or PBMCs.

Original data processing: Nucleated cell number was recorded as an estimate derived from reference gene primer amplification. Sequencing used immunoSEQ multiplex PCR; TCRdb keeps in-frame clones, though not all of them. V and J calls and clone size are those listed in that table; D and trimming were worked out from the DNA. The sample includes approximately 190,000 clones, more than 75% of them seen just once. Seattle's cohort entered during active infection and was followed longitudinally. Deletions cut 4 bases from V and 2 bases from J, with 9 bases between. In germline, CDR1 is GTSNPN, CDR2 SVGIG (reference sequence). This CDR3 comprises 12 residues.

The clonotype comes from a woman aged 60 to 75 with COVID-19, enrolled during active disease. The rearrangement joins TRBV30 to TRBJ2-7; D is unresolved. Source material: peripheral blood. The CDR3 bases are TGTGCCTGGAACCCCACAGCCTACGAGCAGTACTTC. This gives the protein CAWNPTAYEQYF.